This is a list of T cell receptor beta chains from one sample in a study of T cells in Graves' hyperthyroidism and ophthalmopathy. TCRdb reprocessed the multiplex PCR reads via MiXCR and lists one record per CDR3 protein. This table has some 350,000 distinct CDR3 sequences, approximately 19% appearing once. The sequenced sample was blood. These receptors came from a woman under 30 with Graves' hyperthyroidism. CDR3s include the opening cysteine and the closing phenylalanine or tryptophan. D genes are given only for firm matches. Clone size is given for some rows only: seen once, a few or many times, or a class if the clone is expanded.

NA	TRBV6-1	many	TRBJ2-7	CASSEQGYEQYF	TGTGCCAGCAGTGAACAGGGCTACGAGCAGTACTTC
NA	TRBV11-3	many	TRBJ1-3	CASSLGPYSGNTIYF	TGTGCCAGCAGCTTAGGACCGTACTCTGGAAACACCATATATTTT
TRBD1	TRBV6-1	many	TRBJ1-2	CASMREIGRGHGYTF	TGTGCCAGCATGAGGGAAATCGGCAGGGGGCATGGCTACACCTTC
NA	TRBV20-1	many	TRBJ1-2	CSARIDSGYTF	TGCAGTGCTAGAATCGATTCTGGCTACACCTTC
NA	TRBV5-1	many	TRBJ1-1	CASSEQGTEAFF	TGCGCCAGCAGCGAACAGGGTACTGAAGCTTTCTTT
TRBD1	TRBV2	many	TRBJ1-2	CASRGTGAGYGYTF	TGTGCCAGCAGGGGGACAGGGGCTGGCTATGGCTACACCTTC
NA	TRBV2	many	TRBJ1-3	CASIGFSSGNTIYF	TGTGCCAGCATTGGGTTTTCCTCTGGAAACACCATATATTTT
NA	TRBV19	many	TRBJ1-1	CASSIYVLGHLNTEAFF	TGTGCCAGTAGTATATACGTATTGGGGCACTTGAACACTGAAGCTTTCTTT
NA	TRBV14	many	TRBJ1-1	CASSQEANTEAFF	TGTGCCAGCAGCCAAGAGGCGAACACTGAAGCTTTCTTT
NA	TRBV11-2	NA	TRBJ2-7	CASSYHPGAQVSPYEQYF	TGTGCCAGCAGCTACCACCCCGGAGCCCAGGTTTCCCCTTACGAGCAGTACTTC
TRBD1	TRBV12-3/TRBV12-4	many	TRBJ2-2	CASSFPRDRVDTGELFF	TGTGCCAGCAGCTTCCCAAGAGACAGGGTGGACACCGGGGAGCTGTTTTTT
NA	TRBV12-5	few	TRBJ2-5	CASGHLGVGTQETQYF	TGTGCTAGTGGTCACCTTGGGGTTGGGACCCAAGAGACCCAGTACTTC
NA	TRBV5-1	many	TRBJ1-3	CASSSGTQRTGNTIYF	TGCGCCAGCAGCTCCGGGACCCAGAGGACTGGAAACACCATATATTTT
NA	TRBV18	few	TRBJ1-3	CASSRGSYSGNTIYF	TGTGCCAGCTCCCGGGGCAGCTACTCTGGAAACACCATATATTTT
NA	TRBV12-3/TRBV12-4	NA	TRBJ1-1	CASTNGLMNTEAFF	TGTGCCAGCACCAATGGACTGATGAACACTGAAGCTTTCTTT
NA	TRBV6-1	many	TRBJ2-2	CASSDPTITGELFF	TGTGCCAGCAGTGATCCTACCATCACCGGGGAGCTGTTTTTT
NA	TRBV18	many	TRBJ1-2	CASSPPGYSYGYTF	TGTGCCAGCTCACCACCGGGCTATAGCTATGGCTACACCTTC
TRBD1	TRBV12-3/TRBV12-4	many	TRBJ1-2	CASSFGRGLGYTF	TGTGCCAGCAGTTTTGGCAGGGGGCTTGGCTACACCTTC
NA	TRBV12-3/TRBV12-4	many	TRBJ1-1	CASREFLKNTEAFF	TGTGCCAGCAGGGAATTCTTGAAGAACACTGAAGCTTTCTTT
NA	TRBV19	NA	TRBJ1-2	CASSPAGEYGYTF	TGTGCCAGTAGTCCGGCAGGCGAATATGGCTACACCTTC
NA	TRBV10-3	many	TRBJ2-7	CAAGGAYEQYF	TGTGCCGCCGGGGGAGCCTACGAGCAGTACTTC
NA	TRBV10-3	many	TRBJ1-3	CAISRDSTPVSGNTIYF	TGTGCCATCAGCCGAGACAGCACTCCTGTTTCTGGAAACACCATATATTTT
TRBD1	TRBV20-1	many	TRBJ1-1	CSAMDRSALNTEAFF	TGCAGTGCTATGGACAGGAGTGCTCTGAACACTGAAGCTTTCTTT
NA	TRBV2	many	TRBJ2-2	CASSRNTGELFF	TGTGCCAGCAGCAGGAACACCGGGGAGCTGTTTTTT
TRBD1	TRBV4-1	many	TRBJ1-1	CASSIGTVATEAFF	TGCGCCAGCAGCATCGGGACAGTAGCTACTGAAGCTTTCTTT
TRBD1	TRBV2	many	TRBJ2-5	CASSEDGTGGETQYF	TGTGCCAGCAGCGAGGACGGGACAGGTGGGGAGACCCAGTACTTC
TRBD1	TRBV5-1	few	TRBJ2-3	CASIEGAGDTQYF	TGCGCCAGCATCGAGGGGGCTGGAGATACGCAGTATTTT
TRBD1	TRBV6-1	many	TRBJ2-2	CASSLNQGAGTGELFF	TGTGCCAGCAGTCTAAACCAGGGGGCCGGCACCGGGGAGCTGTTTTTT